A selection of T cell receptor beta chains follows, all from one sample in a study of Graves' ophthalmopathy and Graves' hyperthyroidism. TCRdb processed the multiplex PCR reads anew with MiXCR; each CDR3 protein has one entry. The table has about 620,000 distinct CDR3 sequences, about a fifth seen once. The sequencing input was peripheral blood. Receptors were obtained from a woman younger than 35 with stable Graves' hyperthyroidism. Some clones in this sample may be carry-over from other donors' samples. CDR3s include the opening cysteine and the closing phenylalanine or tryptophan. D genes are given only for firm matches. Some rows have no size entry. The others give once, few or many, or a class for an expanded clone.

cdr3_aa,cdr3_nt,cdr3_length,clone_size,j_call,v_call,d_call
CSANRGLYEQYF,TGCAGTGCTAACAGGGGGTTGTACGAGCAGTACTTC,12,many,TRBJ2-7,TRBV20-1,TRBD1
CASSFRDGHNSPLHF,TGTGCCAGCAGCTTCCGGGACGGCCATAATTCACCCCTCCACTTT,15,many,TRBJ1-6,TRBV11-1,-
CSVKTDGHSGNTIYF,TGCAGCGTTAAGACGGACGGACACTCTGGAAACACCATATATTTT,15,many,TRBJ1-3,TRBV29-1,-
CASSVEVGGEQYF,TGTGCCAGCAGCGTAGAGGTGGGTGGCGAGCAGTACTTC,13,-,TRBJ2-7,TRBV9,-
CASSLTGDYGYTF,TGCGCCAGCAGCTTGACAGGGGACTATGGCTACACCTTC,13,many,TRBJ1-2,TRBV5-1,TRBD1
CAGLAGGTLAKNIRYF,TGTGCCGGCCTAGCGGGAGGGACACTAGCCAAAAACATTCGGTACTTC,16,few,TRBJ2-4,TRBV2,TRBD2
CASSRTSGSESYEQYF,TGTGCCAGCAGCAGGACTAGCGGGAGCGAGTCCTACGAGCAGTACTTC,16,many,TRBJ2-7,TRBV11-1,TRBD2
CASSQLGGEQYF,TGCGCCAGCAGCCAACTGGGCGGTGAGCAGTACTTC,12,few,TRBJ2-7,TRBV4-1,-
CASSLGSGYTF,TGTGCCAGCAGTTTAGGCTCTGGCTACACCTTC,11,many,TRBJ1-2,TRBV12-3/TRBV12-4,-
CSARGRESTYEQYF,TGCAGTGCTAGGGGTAGGGAGAGCACCTACGAGCAGTACTTC,14,-,TRBJ2-7,TRBV20-1,-
CSARSQGVWAKNIQYF,TGCAGTGCTAGATCCCAGGGCGTATGGGCCAAAAACATTCAGTACTTC,16,many,TRBJ2-4,TRBV20-1,-
CASSTSPGMWSEQYF,TGTGCCAGCAGCACTAGCCCAGGGATGTGGTCCGAGCAGTACTTC,15,-,TRBJ2-7,TRBV7-2,-
CASSLLGNSNQPQHF,TGTGCCAGCAGCTTACTCGGGAATAGCAATCAGCCCCAGCATTTT,15,many,TRBJ1-5,TRBV7-2,-
CASSLEDTYEQYF,TGTGCCAGCAGCTTAGAGGACACCTACGAGCAGTACTTC,13,many,TRBJ2-7,TRBV11-2,-
CASSFGRGYYEQYF,TGTGCCAGCAGCTTTGGACGCGGGTACTACGAGCAGTACTTC,14,-,TRBJ2-7,TRBV7-2,-
CASSMGRYYGYTF,TGTGCCAGCAGCATGGGACGGTACTATGGCTACACCTTC,13,many,TRBJ1-2,TRBV9,-
CASEERSSGPQHF,TGTGCCAGCGAGGAGAGAAGTTCTGGGCCCCAGCATTTT,13,many,TRBJ1-5,TRBV6-2/TRBV6-3,-
CSVDLGTAGKYF,TGCAGCGTTGACCTCGGGACAGCTGGCAAGTACTTC,12,-,TRBJ2-7,TRBV29-1,TRBD1
CASTQNRWGSTSGNTIYF,TGTGCCAGCACCCAAAATAGGTGGGGTTCGACCTCTGGAAACACCATATATTTT,18,-,TRBJ1-3,TRBV12-3/TRBV12-4,-
CASRAGYTEAFF,TGTGCCAGCAGAGCAGGGTACACTGAAGCTTTCTTT,12,many,TRBJ1-1,TRBV12-3/TRBV12-4,-
CATSRLPGQGSTQPQHF,TGTGCCACCAGCAGACTTCCCGGACAGGGTTCTACTCAGCCCCAGCATTTT,17,many,TRBJ1-5,TRBV15,TRBD1
CASSPTGQGTETQYF,TGTGCCAGCAGCCCTACGGGACAGGGGACAGAGACCCAGTACTTC,15,-,TRBJ2-5,TRBV7-3,TRBD1
CSASRSKETQYF,TGCAGTGCTAGTCGGAGTAAAGAGACCCAGTACTTC,12,-,TRBJ2-5,TRBV20-1,-
CASSFRTSGNHEQYF,TGTGCCAGCAGCTTTCGGACTAGCGGGAACCACGAGCAGTACTTC,15,many,TRBJ2-7,TRBV7-2,TRBD2
CSARAGGQGINQPQHF,TGCAGTGCTAGAGCTGGGGGACAGGGGATTAATCAGCCCCAGCATTTT,16,-,TRBJ1-5,TRBV20-1,TRBD1
CASSLHPTGENSPLHF,TGCGCCAGCAGCCTACATCCGACAGGGGAGAATTCACCCCTCCACTTT,16,many,TRBJ1-6,TRBV4-1,TRBD1
CASSPQGGEGEAFF,TGTGCCAGCAGCCCCCAGGGAGGGGAGGGTGAAGCTTTCTTT,14,many,TRBJ1-1,TRBV12-3/TRBV12-4,-
CASSFAAESEAFF,TGTGCCAGCAGTTTCGCGGCTGAGTCTGAAGCTTTCTTT,13,-,TRBJ1-1,TRBV27,-
CATSDTGRQQYF,TGTGCCACCAGTGATACAGGGCGTCAGCAGTACTTC,12,-,TRBJ2-7,TRBV24-1,-
CASSIRVSNQPQHF,TGTGCCAGCTCCATCCGGGTTAGCAATCAGCCCCAGCATTTT,14,many,TRBJ1-5,TRBV12-3/TRBV12-4,-
CASSIGRAANQPQHF,TGTGCCAGTAGTATCGGCAGGGCGGCAAATCAGCCCCAGCATTTT,15,many,TRBJ1-5,TRBV19,-
CASSLGRNRGFPNTEAFF,TGCGCCAGCAGCTTGGGGAGAAACAGGGGGTTTCCGAACACTGAAGCTTTCTTT,18,-,TRBJ1-1,TRBV5-1,TRBD1
CASSLSGPTGELFF,TGCGCCAGCAGCTTGTCAGGGCCAACCGGGGAGCTGTTTTTT,14,many,TRBJ2-2,TRBV5-1,-